This TCR beta chain derives from a study of OX40 agonist ivuxolimab in advanced cancers. Across the whole study: Of the participants, roughly 40% had some prior anti-PD-1, anti-PD-L1 or anti-CTLA-4 therapy, which was allowed.

As regards this clone: Its antigen is not known.

Study-level results: The work left the antigen specificity of expanded peripheral T cells undetermined.

The CDR3 has 15 amino acids. Trimming shortened V by 0 bases and J by 3 bases, and 11 bases separated the two germline ends. The germline V gene encodes CDR1 SGHRS and CDR2 YFSETQ. Profiling relied on immunoSEQ multiplex PCR, and the TCRdb table lists in-frame clones only, not all of them. The sample consists of tens of thousands of clones, roughly four fifths of them appearing once. This receptor was obtained from an adult with an advanced solid tumor such as melanoma, head and neck, liver or kidney cancer. The sample here was CD4+ or CD8+ T cells sorted from blood, taken in a trial of the OX40 agonist ivuxolimab. The chain uses TRBV5-1 and TRBJ2-3; tentative D call: TRBD2 (6 bases). The CDR3 DNA sequence: TGCGCCAGCAGCTTGGCCCGCGGGGTAACAGATACGCAGTATTTT. It encodes CASSLARGVTDTQYF.